The 16 T cell receptor beta chains reported below all come from one sample, sequenced in a study of blood T cell repertoires in COVID-19. Only in-frame clones appear in the TCRdb table, and some are missing; sequencing was by immunoSEQ multiplex PCR. Counted here are approximately 110,000 clones, around 90% occurring once; the ten biggest clones make up approximately 4.4%. Sequencing was performed on peripheral blood. Receptor source: a woman in her forties or fifties with acute or convalescent COVID-19.

This chain links TRBV9 with TRBJ2-5; no clear D gene. Trimming took off 0 bases at V and 1 base at J, with 7 bases between the two ends. Germline CDR1 reads SGDLS; CDR2 reads YYNGEE. The CDR3 length is 14 residues. The CDR3 DNA reads TGTGCCAGCAGCGTAGACTCGCGCCAAGAGACCCAGTACTTC. Protein: CASSVDSRQETQYF.

This chain joins TRBV28 and TRBJ2-5; possible D gene TRBD2, 6 bases. Germline V CDR1 and CDR2: MDHEN, SYDVKM. The CDR3 is made up of 14 amino acids. Trimming cost V 6 bases and J 7 bases, with 18 bases left between them. The CDR3 protein is CASSFSGIYGTQYF. CDR3 nucleotides: TGTGCCAGCAGCTTTAGCGGAATATACGGGACCCAGTACTTC. Supplemented by reference TRBV28 and TRBJ2-5, the full variable domain reads DVKVTQSSRYLVKRTGEKVFLECVQDMDHENMFWYRQDPGLGLRLIYFSYDVKMKEKGDIPEGYSVSREKKERFSLILESASTNQTSMYLCASSFSGIYGTQYFGPGTRLLVL.

The V and J genes are TRBV10-2 and TRBJ1-1, with a possible D match to TRBD1 (6 bases). The V and J ends lost 6 bases and 10 bases respectively, with 18 bases between them. CDR1 and CDR2 (germline): WSHSY, SAAADI. The CDR3 extends over 13 amino acids. DNA of the CDR3: TGCGCCAGCAGCCCGGGGGGGGACATTCTAGCTTTCTTT. Translation: CASSPGGDILAFF.

This rearrangement joins TRBV29-1 to TRBJ1-2; 8 nucleotides match TRBD1. CDR1 SQVTM and CDR2 ANQGSEA come from the germline V gene. J lost 2 bases, V lost 6 bases, and 8 bases had no gene match. The CDR3 covers 14 residues. The CDR3 coding sequence is TGCAGCGTGGAGGACAGGGAGAAGAACTATGGCTACACCTTC. Protein: CSVEDREKNYGYTF.

The chain combines TRBV9 with TRBJ2-3, with TRBD2 identical over 8 bases. V lost 4 bases to trimming and J lost 0 bases; unmatched junction nucleotides: 4. From germline, CDR1 is SGDLS and CDR2 YYNGEE. CDR3 length: 15 amino acids. The CDR3 DNA sequence: TGTGCCAGCAGCCCCGGCGGGGGGAGCACAGATACGCAGTATTTT. It codes for CASSPGGGSTDTQYF. Full variable domain (remainder filled in from reference TRBV9 and TRBJ2-3): DSGVTQTPKHLITATGQRVTLRCSPRSGDLSVYWYQQSLDQGLQFLIQYYNGEERAKGNILERFSAQQFPDLHSELNLSSLELGDSALYFCASSPGGGSTDTQYFGPGTRLTVL.

V and J are TRBV30 and TRBJ1-1; D is possibly TRBD1 (5 bases). Deletions cut 2 bases from V and 6 bases from J, with 7 bases between. Germline-derived CDR1 and CDR2 are GTSNPN and SVGIG (reference sequence). The CDR3 runs 11 residues. The CDR3: CAWSRGAEAFF. Here the CDR3 DNA reads TGTGCCTGGAGTCGGGGGGCTGAAGCTTTCTTT.

The chain employs TRBV4-3 and TRBJ1-2; D gene unclear. CDR1 and CDR2 from the germline V gene are LGHNA and YSLEER. The CDR3 is 15 residues long. V was pared by 0 bases and J by 6 bases, with 14 bases between. CDR3 in amino acids: CASSQDPARRDGYTF. CDR3 DNA sequence: TGCGCCAGCAGCCAAGATCCAGCCCGGCGGGATGGCTACACCTTC.

The chain carries TRBV10-3 and TRBJ1-3, with no clear D. The V and J ends lost 1 base and 2 bases respectively, with 9 bases between them. CDR3 length equals 15 residues. Looked up from germline, CDR1 is ENHRY and CDR2 is SYGVKD. The DNA of the CDR3 is TGTGCCATCAGTGAGTTGGAGTACGCTGGAAACACCATATATTTT. Residues: CAISELEYAGNTIYF.

In nucleotides, the CDR3 is TGTGCCAGCAGTGAGGTCCCTAGCGGGGGGGCCGGAGATGAGCAGTTCTTC. As protein: CASSEVPSGGAGDEQFF. The chain links TRBV6-1 to TRBJ2-1, with 12 positions matching TRBD2. The CDR3 spans 17 residues. Germline values: CDR1 MNHNS, CDR2 SASEGT. Germline trimming cut 3 bases from V and 8 bases from J; bases unmatched to any gene: 11.

The genes are TRBV4-1 and TRBJ2-3; 10 bases map to TRBD2. The CDR3 totals 16 residues. CDR1 MGHRA and CDR2 YSYEKL come from the germline V gene. Trimming took 0 bases from V and 5 from J; bases not matched to a gene: 5. CDR3 amino acids: CASSQDWGLALDTQYF. In DNA form, the CDR3 reads TGCGCCAGCAGCCAAGATTGGGGACTAGCGCTAGATACGCAGTATTTT.

V and J are TRBV19 and TRBJ2-5; 10 positions match TRBD1. Germline lookup yields CDR1 LNHDA and CDR2 SQIVND (reference sequence). V lost 5 bases and J lost 5; bases outside the gene matches: 8. The CDR3 is made up of 15 amino acids. The CDR3 here is CASSWGQGKVETQYF. Here the CDR3 DNA reads TGTGCCAGTAGTTGGGGACAGGGGAAGGTCGAGACCCAGTACTTC.

This rearrangement joins TRBV19 to TRBJ1-3; D ambiguous. Germline V lookup: CDR1 LNHDA, CDR2 SQIVND (reference sequence). V lost 7 bases to trimming and J lost 0 bases, with 16 bases between them. CDR3 length: 16 amino acids. This CDR3 reads CASTLGGSSSGNTIYF. CDR3 nucleotide sequence: TGTGCCAGTACTCTTGGCGGGTCGAGCTCTGGAAACACCATATATTTT.

This chain connects TRBV4-3 to TRBJ2-1, with 9 nucleotides matching TRBD2. From germline, CDR1 is LGHNA and CDR2 YSLEER. The CDR3 has 15 amino acids. The V gene end was trimmed by 4 bases and the J gene end by 5 bases; junction bases not matched to a gene: 6. The CDR3 DNA sequence: TGCGCCAGCAGCCCTGTAGCGGGAGAGAACAATGAGCAGTTCTTC. Its protein is CASSPVAGENNEQFF.

This clone came up once. J is TRBJ2-7 and V is TRBV28; TRBD2 aligns across 11 bases. V lost 3 bases, J lost 2 bases, and 18 bases stayed unmatched. This CDR3 is built from 20 residues. Germline assignment: CDR1 MDHEN and CDR2 SYDVKM. The CDR3 coding sequence is TGTGCCAGCAGTTTGTATAATGGGCGGTTTATAGCGGGAGGGGCCTACGAGCAGTACTTC. Protein product: CASSLYNGRFIAGGAYEQYF.

V gene TRBV30 combines with J gene TRBJ1-1; D is uncertain. The CDR3 runs 12 residues. V was shortened by 5 bases and J by 1 base, with 8 bases between the two germline ends. Germline CDR1 GTSNPN, CDR2 SVGIG (reference sequence). The chain's CDR3 is CAWSMQNTEAFF. CDR3 coding DNA: TGTGCCTGGTCTATGCAGAACACTGAAGCTTTCTTT.

The rearrangement uses TRBV10-3 and TRBJ2-7, with 8 bases identical to TRBD1. After removal of 8 bases from V and 3 bases from J, the junction contained 9 bases not matched to a gene. CDR1 is ENHRY, CDR2 SYGVKD, per germline. The CDR3 has 14 amino acids. The CDR3 bases are TGTGCCATCCAACGACAGGGGCAGTTCTACGAGCAGTACTTC. Translation: CAIQRQGQFYEQYF.